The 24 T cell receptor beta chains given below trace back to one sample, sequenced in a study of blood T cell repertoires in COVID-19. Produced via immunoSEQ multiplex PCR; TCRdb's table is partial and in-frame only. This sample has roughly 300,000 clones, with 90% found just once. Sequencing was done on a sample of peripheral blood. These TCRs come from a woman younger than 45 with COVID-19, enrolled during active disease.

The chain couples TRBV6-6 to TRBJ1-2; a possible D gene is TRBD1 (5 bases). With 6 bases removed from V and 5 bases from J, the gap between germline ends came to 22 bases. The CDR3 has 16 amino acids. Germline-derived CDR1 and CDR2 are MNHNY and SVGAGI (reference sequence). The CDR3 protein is CASSQTTGQGLYGYTF. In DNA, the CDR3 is TGTGCCAGCAGCCAAACAACGGGTCAGGGACTTTATGGCTACACCTTC.

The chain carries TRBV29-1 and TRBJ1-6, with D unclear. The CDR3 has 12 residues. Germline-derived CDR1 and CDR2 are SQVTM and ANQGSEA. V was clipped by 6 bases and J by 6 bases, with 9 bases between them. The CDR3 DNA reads TGCAGCGTACGGGAACGTAATTCACCCCTCCACTTT. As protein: CSVRERNSPLHF.

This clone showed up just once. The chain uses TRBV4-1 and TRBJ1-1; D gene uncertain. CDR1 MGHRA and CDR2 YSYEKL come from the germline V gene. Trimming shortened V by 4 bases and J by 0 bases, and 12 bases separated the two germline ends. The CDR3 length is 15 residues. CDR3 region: CASSLRSYMNTEAFF. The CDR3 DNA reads TGCGCCAGCAGCCTGCGGTCGTATATGAACACTGAAGCTTTCTTT.

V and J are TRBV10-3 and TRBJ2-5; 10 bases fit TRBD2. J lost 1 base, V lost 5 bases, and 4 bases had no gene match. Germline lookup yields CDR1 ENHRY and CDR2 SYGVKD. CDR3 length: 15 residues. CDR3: CAISSGTSVQETQYF. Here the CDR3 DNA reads TGTGCCATCAGTTCCGGGACTAGCGTCCAAGAGACCCAGTACTTC.

CDR3 amino acids: CASSSPVGQGVIYGYTF. The CDR3 DNA is TGTGCCAGCAGCTCACCCGTGGGACAGGGGGTCATCTATGGCTACACCTTC. This chain joins TRBV11-3 and TRBJ1-2; TRBD1 agrees at 11 bases. The CDR3 runs 17 residues. The germline V gene has CDR1 SGHNT and CDR2 YENEEA. Losses at the gene ends were 4 bases for V and 4 bases for J; bases not matched to a gene: 11. Full variable domain (outside the CDR3, taken from reference TRBV11-3 and TRBJ1-2): EAGVVQSPRYKIIEKKQPVAFWCNPISGHNTLYWYLQNLGQGPELLIRYENEEAVDDSQLPKDRFSAERLKGVDSTLKIQPAELGDSAVYLCASSSPVGQGVIYGYTFGSGTRLTVV.

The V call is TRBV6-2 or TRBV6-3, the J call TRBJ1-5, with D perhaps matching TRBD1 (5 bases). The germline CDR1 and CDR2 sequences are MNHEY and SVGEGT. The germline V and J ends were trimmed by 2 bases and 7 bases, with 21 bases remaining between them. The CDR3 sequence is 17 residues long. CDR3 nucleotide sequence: TGTGCCAGCAGTTACGCGGCAGGGAGGGCCGGAATACAGCCCCAGCATTTT. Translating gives CASSYAAGRAGIQPQHF.

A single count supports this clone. CDR3 in DNA: TGTGCCAGCAGCGGACTAGCGGGGACGAACACCGGGGAGCTGTTTTTT. Amino acids: CASSGLAGTNTGELFF. V and J are TRBV25-1 and TRBJ2-2; the match to TRBD2 covers 12 bases. The CDR3 totals 16 residues. Germline values: CDR1 MGHDK, CDR2 SYGVNS. V gave up 6 bases and J gave up 0 bases; unmatched junction bases: 2.

CDR3 bases: TGTGCCACCAGTGGCCCGGGAGGGGGGCCCAACAATGAGCAGTTCTTC. Amino acid sequence: CATSGPGGGPNNEQFF. This chain uses TRBV24-1 with TRBJ2-1; TRBD2 agrees at 8 bases. Per the germline V gene, CDR1 is KGHDR and CDR2 is SFDVKD. This CDR3 has 16 residues. V lost 5 bases to trimming and J lost 5 bases; unmatched junction nucleotides: 10.

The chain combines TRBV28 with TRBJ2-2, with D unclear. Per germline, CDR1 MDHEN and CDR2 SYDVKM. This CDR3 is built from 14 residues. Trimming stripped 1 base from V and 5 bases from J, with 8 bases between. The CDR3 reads CASSLSRGTGELFF. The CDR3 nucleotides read TGTGCCAGCAGTTTATCGAGAGGAACCGGGGAGCTGTTTTTT.

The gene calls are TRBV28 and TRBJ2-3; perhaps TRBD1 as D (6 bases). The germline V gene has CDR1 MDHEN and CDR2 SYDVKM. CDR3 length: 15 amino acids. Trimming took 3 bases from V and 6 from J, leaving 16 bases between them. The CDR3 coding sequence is TGTGCCAGCAGTTTGGGCCGGGTTCAGGGGGATACGCAGTATTTT. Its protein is CASSLGRVQGDTQYF. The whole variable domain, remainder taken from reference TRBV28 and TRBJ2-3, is DVKVTQSSRYLVKRTGEKVFLECVQDMDHENMFWYRQDPGLGLRLIYFSYDVKMKEKGDIPEGYSVSREKKERFSLILESASTNQTSMYLCASSLGRVQGDTQYFGPGTRLTVL.

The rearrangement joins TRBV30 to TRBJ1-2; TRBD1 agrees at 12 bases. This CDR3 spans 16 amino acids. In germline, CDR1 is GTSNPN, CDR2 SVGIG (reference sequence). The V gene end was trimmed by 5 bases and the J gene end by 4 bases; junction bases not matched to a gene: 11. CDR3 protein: CAWGTGTGGAGYGYTF. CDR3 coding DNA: TGTGCCTGGGGTACCGGGACAGGGGGCGCCGGCTATGGCTACACCTTC.

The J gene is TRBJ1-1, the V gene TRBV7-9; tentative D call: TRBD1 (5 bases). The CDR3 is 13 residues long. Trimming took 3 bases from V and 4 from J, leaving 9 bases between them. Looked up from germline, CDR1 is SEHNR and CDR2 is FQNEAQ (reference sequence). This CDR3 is CASSFGGATEAFF. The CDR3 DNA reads TGTGCCAGCAGCTTCGGAGGGGCCACTGAAGCTTTCTTT.

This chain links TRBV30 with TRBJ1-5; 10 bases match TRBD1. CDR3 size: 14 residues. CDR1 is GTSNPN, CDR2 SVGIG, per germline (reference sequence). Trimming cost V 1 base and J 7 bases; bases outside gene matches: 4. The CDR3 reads CAWSADRGAQPQHF. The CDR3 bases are TGTGCCTGGAGTGCGGACAGGGGGGCGCAGCCCCAGCATTTT.

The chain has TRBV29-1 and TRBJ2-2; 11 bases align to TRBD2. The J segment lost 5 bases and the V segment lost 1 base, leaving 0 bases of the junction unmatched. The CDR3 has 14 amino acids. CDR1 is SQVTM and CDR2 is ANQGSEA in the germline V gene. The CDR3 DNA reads TGCAGCGTTGAAGTAGCGGGAGGGACCGGGGAGCTGTTTTTT. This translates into CSVEVAGGTGELFF.

CDR3 nucleotides: TGCGCCAGCAGCTCCGGGGGGGGTGCCGAGCAGTACTTC. Its translation: CASSSGGGAEQYF. The V gene is TRBV5-1, the J gene TRBJ2-7, with TRBD2 identical over 8 bases. The CDR3 is made up of 13 amino acids. V was clipped by 3 bases and J by 6 bases; unmatched bases: 5. Germline V lookup: CDR1 SGHRS, CDR2 YFSETQ.

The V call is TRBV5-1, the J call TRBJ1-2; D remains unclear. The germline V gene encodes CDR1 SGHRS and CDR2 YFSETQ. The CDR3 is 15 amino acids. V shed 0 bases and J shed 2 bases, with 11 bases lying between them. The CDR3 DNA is TGCGCCAGCAGCTTGGAAGGCCATAGCAACTATGGCTACACCTTC. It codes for CASSLEGHSNYGYTF.

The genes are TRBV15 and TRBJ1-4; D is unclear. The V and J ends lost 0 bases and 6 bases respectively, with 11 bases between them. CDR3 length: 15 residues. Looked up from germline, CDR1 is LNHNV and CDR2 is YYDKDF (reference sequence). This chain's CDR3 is CATSRDVGGYEKLFF. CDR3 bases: TGTGCCACCAGCAGAGATGTTGGCGGATATGAAAAACTGTTTTTT.

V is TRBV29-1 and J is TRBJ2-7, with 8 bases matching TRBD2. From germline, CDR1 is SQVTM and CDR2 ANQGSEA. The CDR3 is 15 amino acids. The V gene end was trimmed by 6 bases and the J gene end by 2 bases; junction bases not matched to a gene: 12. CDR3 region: CSVTGGSGTTYEQYF. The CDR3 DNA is TGCAGCGTAACCGGTGGTAGCGGGACGACCTACGAGCAGTACTTC.

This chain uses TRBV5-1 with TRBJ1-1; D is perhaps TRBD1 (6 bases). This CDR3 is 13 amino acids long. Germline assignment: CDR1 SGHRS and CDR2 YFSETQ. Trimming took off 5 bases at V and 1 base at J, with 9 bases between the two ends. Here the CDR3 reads CASRWDTNTEAFF. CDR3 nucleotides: TGCGCCAGCAGGTGGGACACGAACACTGAAGCTTTCTTT.

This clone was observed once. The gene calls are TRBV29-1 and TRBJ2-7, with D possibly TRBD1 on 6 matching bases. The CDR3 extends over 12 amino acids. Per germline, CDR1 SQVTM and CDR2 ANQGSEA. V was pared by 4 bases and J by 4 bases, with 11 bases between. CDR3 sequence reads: CSVGGGGYEQYF. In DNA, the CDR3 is TGCAGCGTTGGTGGGGGCGGGTACGAGCAGTACTTC.

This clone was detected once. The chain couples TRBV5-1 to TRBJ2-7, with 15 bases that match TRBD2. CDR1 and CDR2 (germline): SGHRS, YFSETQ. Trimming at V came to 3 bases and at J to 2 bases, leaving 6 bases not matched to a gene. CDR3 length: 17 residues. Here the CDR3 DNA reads TGCGCCAGCAGCTCAGGACTAGCGGGAGGGCGCGCCTACGAGCAGTACTTC. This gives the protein CASSSGLAGGRAYEQYF.

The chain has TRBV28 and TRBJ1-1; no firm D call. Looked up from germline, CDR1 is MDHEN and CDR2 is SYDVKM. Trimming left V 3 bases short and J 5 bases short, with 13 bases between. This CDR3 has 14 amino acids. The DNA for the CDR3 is TGTGCCAGCAGTTTTAGTGGCCCGGGAACTGAAGCTTTCTTT. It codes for CASSFSGPGTEAFF.

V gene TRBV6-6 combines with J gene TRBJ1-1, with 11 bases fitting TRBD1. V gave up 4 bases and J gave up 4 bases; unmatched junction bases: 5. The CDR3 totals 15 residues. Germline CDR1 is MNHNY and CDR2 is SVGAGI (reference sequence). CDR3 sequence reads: CASSSGTGGGTEAFF. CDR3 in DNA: TGTGCCAGCAGTTCGGGGACAGGGGGTGGCACTGAAGCTTTCTTT.

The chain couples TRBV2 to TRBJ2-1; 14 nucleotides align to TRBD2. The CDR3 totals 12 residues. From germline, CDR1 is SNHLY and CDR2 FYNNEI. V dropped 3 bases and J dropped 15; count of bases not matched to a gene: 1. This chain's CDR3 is CASSEGLAGVFF. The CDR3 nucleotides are TGTGCCAGCAGTGAGGGACTAGCGGGAGTGTTCTTC.